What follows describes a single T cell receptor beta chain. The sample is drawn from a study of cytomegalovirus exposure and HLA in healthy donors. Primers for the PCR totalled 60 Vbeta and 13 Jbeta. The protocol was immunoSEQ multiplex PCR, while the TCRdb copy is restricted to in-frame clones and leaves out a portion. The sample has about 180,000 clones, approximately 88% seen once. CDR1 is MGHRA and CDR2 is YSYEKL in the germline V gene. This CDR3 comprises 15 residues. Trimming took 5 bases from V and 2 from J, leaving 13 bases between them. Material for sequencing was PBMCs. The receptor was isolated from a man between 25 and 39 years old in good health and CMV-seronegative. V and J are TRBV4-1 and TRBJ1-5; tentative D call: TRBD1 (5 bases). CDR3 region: CASSLGESGNQPQHF. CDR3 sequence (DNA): TGCGCCAGCAGCTTAGGGGAATCAGGCAATCAGCCCCAGCATTTT.